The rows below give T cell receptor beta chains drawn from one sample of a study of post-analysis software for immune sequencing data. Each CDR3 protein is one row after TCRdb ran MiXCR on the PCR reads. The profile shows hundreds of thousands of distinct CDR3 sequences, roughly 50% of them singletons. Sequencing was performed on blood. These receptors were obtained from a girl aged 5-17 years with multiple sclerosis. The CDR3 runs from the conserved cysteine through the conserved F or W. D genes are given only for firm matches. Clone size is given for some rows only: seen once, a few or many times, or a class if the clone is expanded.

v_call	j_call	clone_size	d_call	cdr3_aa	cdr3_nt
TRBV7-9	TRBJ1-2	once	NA	CASSFDFLDGGNGYTF	TGTGCCAGCAGCTTTGATTTCTTGGATGGGGGTAATGGCTACACCTTC
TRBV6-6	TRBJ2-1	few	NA	CASSWRDNNEQFF	TGTGCCAGCAGTTGGCGGGACAACAATGAGCAGTTCTTC
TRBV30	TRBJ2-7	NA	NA	CAWSVSGPRFEQYF	TGTGCCTGGAGTGTATCGGGACCCCGTTTCGAGCAGTACTTC
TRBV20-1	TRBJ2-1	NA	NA	CSATLARGRGHDEQFF	TGCAGTGCTACCCTAGCTCGGGGGAGGGGGCACGATGAGCAGTTCTTC
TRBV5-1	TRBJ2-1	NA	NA	CASSLGGQRSSYNEQFF	TGCGCCAGCAGCTTGGGCGGACAGAGAAGCTCCTACAATGAGCAGTTCTTC
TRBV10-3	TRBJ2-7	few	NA	CAISATATPYEQYF	TGTGCCATCAGTGCGACAGCGACCCCCTACGAGCAGTACTTC
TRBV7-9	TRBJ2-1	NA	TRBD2	CASSLLAGVYNEQFF	TGTGCCAGCAGCTTATTAGCGGGAGTCTACAATGAGCAGTTCTTC
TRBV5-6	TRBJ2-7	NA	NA	CASSLGLAEQYF	TGTGCCAGCAGCTTGGGCTTGGCAGAGCAGTACTTC
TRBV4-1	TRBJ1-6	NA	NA	CASSQYRVGSYNSPLHF	TGCGCCAGCAGCCAATACAGGGTAGGGTCCTATAATTCACCCCTCCACTTT
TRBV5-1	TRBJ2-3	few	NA	CASSPPTDSTDTQYF	TGCGCCAGCAGCCCCCCCACGGACAGCACAGATACGCAGTATTTT
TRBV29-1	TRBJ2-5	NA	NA	CSVQADTVQETQYF	TGCAGCGTTCAAGCGGACACTGTACAAGAGACCCAGTACTTC
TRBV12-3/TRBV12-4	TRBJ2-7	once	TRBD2	CASSPRTSGSPYEQYF	TGTGCCAGCAGTCCGCGGACTAGCGGGAGTCCCTACGAGCAGTACTTC
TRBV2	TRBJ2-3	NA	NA	CASSEAALPPQRQYF	TGTGCCAGCAGTGAGGCCGCTCTCCCCCCCCAGCGGCAGTATTTT
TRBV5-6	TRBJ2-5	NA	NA	CASSNPGETRYF	TGTGCCAGCAGTAACCCGGGAGAGACCCGGTACTTC
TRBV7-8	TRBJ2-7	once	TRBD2	CASSRRERRSYEQYF	TGTGCCAGCAGCCGGCGGGAGCGGCGATCCTACGAGCAGTACTTC
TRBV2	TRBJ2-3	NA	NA	CASSGRLTSTDTQYF	TGTGCCAGCAGTGGGAGACTAACTAGCACAGATACGCAGTATTTT
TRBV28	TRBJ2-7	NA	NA	CASSLRSGKQYF	TGTGCCAGCAGTTTAAGATCCGGGAAGCAGTACTTC
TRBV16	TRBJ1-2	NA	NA	CASSRANPGPNNYGYTF	TGTGCCAGCAGTCGTGCTAATCCGGGGCCAAACAACTATGGCTACACCTTC
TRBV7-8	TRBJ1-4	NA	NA	CASSLVPAGIEKLFF	TGTGCCAGCAGCTTAGTGCCGGCAGGGATCGAAAAACTGTTTTTT
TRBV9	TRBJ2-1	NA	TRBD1	CASSPDRVTYNEQFF	TGTGCCAGCAGCCCGGACAGGGTAACGTACAATGAGCAGTTCTTC
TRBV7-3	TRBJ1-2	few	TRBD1	CASSFQQGVAGYTF	TGTGCCAGCAGCTTCCAACAGGGGGTAGCTGGCTACACCTTC
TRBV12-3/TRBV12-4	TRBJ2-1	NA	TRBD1	CASSLGDRGRRNEQFF	TGTGCCAGCAGTTTAGGAGACAGGGGGCGCAGGAATGAGCAGTTCTTC
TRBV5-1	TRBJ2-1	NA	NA	CASSLDGGEQFF	TGCGCCAGCAGCTTGGATGGAGGTGAGCAGTTCTTC
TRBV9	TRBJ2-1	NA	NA	CASSVAGRADLYNEQFF	TGTGCCAGCAGCGTAGCTGGTCGGGCGGATCTCTACAATGAGCAGTTCTTC
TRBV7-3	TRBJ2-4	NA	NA	CASSPSAGGANIQYF	TGTGCCAGCAGCCCCTCAGCCGGGGGTGCCAACATTCAGTACTTC
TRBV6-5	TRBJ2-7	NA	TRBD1	CASSHDRGGRNEQYF	TGTGCCAGCAGTCACGACAGGGGAGGTCGGAACGAGCAGTACTTC